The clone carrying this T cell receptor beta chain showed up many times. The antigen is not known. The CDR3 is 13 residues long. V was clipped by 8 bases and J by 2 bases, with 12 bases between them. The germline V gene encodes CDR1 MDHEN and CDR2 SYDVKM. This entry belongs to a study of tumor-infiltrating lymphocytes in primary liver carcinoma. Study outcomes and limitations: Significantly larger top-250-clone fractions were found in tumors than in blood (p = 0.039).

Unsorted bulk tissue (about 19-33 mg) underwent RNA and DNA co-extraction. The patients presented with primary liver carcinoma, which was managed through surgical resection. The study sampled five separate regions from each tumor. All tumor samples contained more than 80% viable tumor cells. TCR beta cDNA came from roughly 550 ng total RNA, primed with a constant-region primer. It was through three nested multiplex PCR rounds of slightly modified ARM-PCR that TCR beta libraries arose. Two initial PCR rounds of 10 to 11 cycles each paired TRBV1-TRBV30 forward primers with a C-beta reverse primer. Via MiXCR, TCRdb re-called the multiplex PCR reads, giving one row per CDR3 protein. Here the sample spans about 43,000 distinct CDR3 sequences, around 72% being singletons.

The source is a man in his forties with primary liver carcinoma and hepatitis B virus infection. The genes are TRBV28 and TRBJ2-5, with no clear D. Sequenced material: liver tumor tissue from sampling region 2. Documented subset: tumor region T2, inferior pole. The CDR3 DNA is TGTGCCAGCGGGTGGGGTTCTCAAGAGACCCAGTACTTC. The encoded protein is CASGWGSQETQYF.